A single sample is the source of the 5 T cell receptor beta chains below, sequenced in a study of graft-versus-host responses after intestinal transplantation. This table comes from immunoSEQ multiplex PCR, and its TCRdb copy is limited to in-frame clones, with some not included. The sample holds about 120,000 clones, roughly 93% seen once. These receptors have no identified antigens. The material was unstimulated CD4+ T cells sorted from spleen or lymph node cells, obtained before intestinal transplant. The receptors originated from a human donor who received an intestinal transplant.

This clone was seen a single time. The CDR3 loop is CASSLEGRNENGYTF. The CDR3 nucleotides are TGTGCCAGCAGCTTAGAGGGCAGGAACGAGAATGGCTACACCTTC. The V gene is TRBV7-6, the J gene TRBJ1-2; D is unresolved. This CDR3 comprises 15 residues. V lost 1 base and J 6 bases, leaving 15 bases between the germline ends. Germline V gives CDR1 SGHVS, CDR2 FNYEAQ.

The chain joins TRBV2 to TRBJ2-3; 8 nucleotides align to TRBD2. CDR1 SNHLY and CDR2 FYNNEI come from the germline V gene. This CDR3 spans 16 amino acids. Trimming removed 7 bases from V and 0 bases from J; junction bases left unmatched: 9. The CDR3 region has the DNA TGTGCCAGCATGACTAGCGCAATCACTAGCACAGATACGCAGTATTTT. Its translation is CASMTSAITSTDTQYF.

The J gene is TRBJ1-1, the V gene TRBV2; TRBD1 is a possible D gene (6 bases). Trimming stripped 0 bases from V and 4 bases from J, with 24 bases between. Germline CDR1 reads SNHLY; CDR2 reads FYNNEI. The CDR3 contains 19 residues. CDR3 loop: CASSEALLGTPRKATEAFF. The CDR3 DNA sequence: TGTGCCAGCAGTGAAGCTTTATTGGGGACACCGAGAAAGGCCACTGAAGCTTTCTTT.

This chain joins TRBV11-2 and TRBJ1-1, with D perhaps matching TRBD1 (5 bases). Trimming shortened V by 7 bases and J by 1 base, and 16 bases separated the two germline ends. The CDR3 totals 15 residues. Looked up from germline, CDR1 is SGHAT and CDR2 is FQNNGV. CDR3 residues: CASTRDLLKNTEAFF. CDR3 coding DNA: TGTGCCAGCACCAGGGACTTACTGAAGAACACTGAAGCTTTCTTT.

The CDR3 sequence: CASSLESRYTEAFF. The CDR3 region has the DNA TGTGCCAGCAGCCTTGAATCGAGGTACACTGAAGCTTTCTTT. J is TRBJ1-1 and V is TRBV6-1; D not certain. CDR1 is MNHNS, CDR2 SASEGT, per germline. The ends were cut back, 6 bases at V and 3 bases at J, with 14 bases in the middle. This CDR3 has 14 residues.